This TCR beta chain derives from a study of sequential checkpoint blockade in melanoma (dated by TCRdb to the late 2010s). Study-level background: Patients were randomized 1:1 to first-line nivolumab followed by ipilimumab (arm A) or ipilimumab followed by nivolumab (arm B). Matched tumor biopsies were taken from around 22 patients before treatment and at week 13, after single-agent nivolumab (arm A) or ipilimumab (arm B). Maintenance nivolumab came after both trial sequences. The same lesion was the source of approximately 80% of the matched pre- and post-treatment tumor biopsy pairs. DNA from about a hundred pretreatment melanoma tumor samples underwent TCRbeta immunosequencing.

Reading the label with the study, this specimen's treatment or condition is: randomized to nivolumab then ipilimumab (arm A) or the reverse (arm B). None of the patients in the trial had previously been given DNA-damaging chemotherapy. The samples were obtained from melanoma patients enrolled in CheckMate 064, an open-label, randomized phase II trial testing sequential checkpoint blockade. Genomic DNA from formalin-fixed paraffin-embedded (FFPE) tissue samples was used for tumor TCR sequencing. Inclusive of the bounding cysteine and phenylalanine, the CDR3 is 14 residues long. CDR3 DNA is the only sequence kept; it has 42 bases, read in frame from the first base. V sheds 3 bases and J sheds 8 bases, leaving 14 bases between their ends. The germline V gene encodes CDR1 MDHEN and CDR2 SYDVKM. On the study overall, not on this receptor specifically: PD-L1 staining and CD8+ T-cell counts correlated with tumor T-cell fraction and clonality, whereas mutational load did not. In the nivolumab-first arm (arm A), an association was found between pretreatment tumor TIL clonality and response (P = .04). Achieving clinical benefit was about 30 times more likely for patients whose tumor T-cell fraction and clonality increased by week 13. The response-prediction model combining TCR metrics and mutation burden needs validation in larger, independent patient cohorts. Within-arm analyses of tumor T-cell fraction were constrained by small sample sizes and reduced statistical power.

Notes on this clone: Its target antigen remains unknown. Base qualities are not recorded, but no much larger clone differs from it by a single base.

TCRbeta CDR3 regions were immunosequenced from genomic DNA with the immunoSEQ Assay. Genomic DNA was amplified by bias-controlled multiplex PCR before high-throughput sequencing. The study's own analysis went as follows. To quantify the absolute abundance of each unique TCRbeta CDR3 region, the sequences were collapsed and filtered. Clonality, defined as 1 minus Pielou's evenness, was calculated using productive rearrangements only. Tumor T-cell fraction was calculated by normalizing TCRbeta template counts to usable DNA, which was estimated from several housekeeping genes. A previously published method was used to identify clones with significantly greater frequencies in on-treatment samples than in baseline samples. As stored in TCRdb, this immuneACCESS dataset retains in-frame rearrangements with V and J assigned. A fraction of the clones does not appear; measured against another copy, unresolved V genes explain less than half of the discrepancy, and the remainder lacks a known reason. That table is the source of V, J and clone size, and D and trimming were worked out from the DNA. Here the sample has roughly 2,500 clones; 20% to 25% occur a single time. Together, the top ten hold approximately 20% of the sample.

The sequence derives from a human donor with melanoma. The rearrangement joined TRBV28 to TRBJ1-5; matching of 5 bases hints at TRBD1 as the D gene. Sequencing was performed on tumor tissue (inferred from file names), taken from a patient given nivolumab and ipilimumab in sequence. Here is the DNA: TGTGCCAGCAGTTTGTCGGAGGGGAGTAAGCCCCAGCATTTT. Its translation reads: CASSLSEGSKPQHF.